Each of the 10 T cell receptor beta chains below was sequenced from the same sample in a study of T cells in Graves' hyperthyroidism and ophthalmopathy. Using RNA transcripts as the source, TCR beta CDR3 regions were amplified. First-round RT-PCR of the TCR CDR3 relied on the HTBI primer set. A single record per CDR3 protein comes from TCRdb applying MiXCR to the multiplex PCR reads. This sample yields a few hundred thousand distinct CDR3 sequences, of which around 16% are seen a single time; around 14% belongs to the top ten. The sequenced sample was blood. The receptor source for this set is a woman aged 18 to 35 with Graves' hyperthyroidism.

The sample holds many counts of this clonotype. The rearrangement links TRBV27 to TRBJ2-3, with 8 bases identical to TRBD1. CDR3 length: 17 amino acids. The germline CDR1 and CDR2 sequences are MNHEY and SMNVEV (reference sequence). With 5 bases clipped from V and 3 bases from J, the junction kept 13 bases outside the gene matches. CDR3 sequence: CASSVRRGLSVTDTQYF. CDR3 nucleotide sequence: TGTGCCAGCAGTGTCCGCAGGGGGCTGAGTGTGACAGATACGCAGTATTTT.

There are many counts of this clonotype. In DNA, the CDR3 is TGTGCCAGCAGTCCGGAAGCCTCCTACAATGAGCAGTTCTTC. Protein: CASSPEASYNEQFF. The rearrangement links TRBV7-2 to TRBJ2-1, with D hard to call. CDR1 is SGHTA, CDR2 FQGNSA, per germline. The CDR3 extends over 14 amino acids. V lost 6 bases, J lost 0 bases, and 9 bases lay in between.

This clonotype was seen a few times. The CDR3 is CASSLGVVSNEKLFF. The CDR3 DNA follows: TGTGCCAGCAGCTTGGGGGTAGTGTCTAATGAAAAACTGTTTTTT. This rearrangement joins TRBV7-9 to TRBJ1-4; D is perhaps TRBD1 (5 bases). Germline loops: CDR1 SEHNR, CDR2 FQNEAQ (reference sequence). Trimming removed 3 bases at V and 3 bases at J, with 11 bases between. CDR3 length equals 15 residues.

This chain uses TRBV7-9 with TRBJ2-3; TRBD2 aligns across 13 bases. CDR1 and CDR2 from the germline V gene are SEHNR and FQNEAQ (reference sequence). J gave up 5 bases and V 1 base, and 6 bases lay outside the gene matches. The CDR3 contains 17 residues. CDR3 nucleotide sequence: TGTGCCAGCAGCTTAGGGGGGACTAGCGGGGCGGGAGATACGCAGTATTTT. It translates to CASSLGGTSGAGDTQYF.

This clonotype was picked up many times. The chain uses TRBV2 and TRBJ2-7; TRBD2 matches at 9 bases. Germline V gives CDR1 SNHLY, CDR2 FYNNEI. This CDR3 is built from 16 residues. V shed 2 bases and J 4 bases; nucleotides not matched to a gene: 9. CDR3 sequence reads: CASSEIVPSGTYEQYF. The CDR3, as DNA: TGTGCCAGCAGTGAAATTGTCCCTAGCGGGACGTACGAGCAGTACTTC.

This clonotype was observed at least ten times. The rearrangement joins TRBV29-1 to TRBJ2-3; no clear D. Per germline, CDR1 SQVTM and CDR2 ANQGSEA. V gave up 6 bases and J gave up 4 bases, with 17 bases separating them. This CDR3 region has 14 residues. The CDR3 is CSVADSWYPDTQYF. The CDR3 region has the DNA TGCAGCGTAGCTGACTCGTGGTACCCAGATACGCAGTATTTT.

Ten or more counts support this clonotype. This chain's CDR3 is CASSRSRGPGETQYF. As DNA, the CDR3 is TGTGCCAGCAGCCGGTCTCGAGGTCCTGGGGAGACCCAGTACTTC. The rearrangement links TRBV3-1 to TRBJ2-5; D is uncertain. The CDR3 contains 15 residues. Germline V gene sequence: CDR1 LGHDT, CDR2 YNNKEL (reference sequence). V was shortened by 4 bases and J by 5 bases, with 17 bases between the two germline ends.

The V gene is TRBV7-2, the J gene TRBJ2-1; D is perhaps TRBD1 or TRBD2 (5 bases each). CDR1 and CDR2 from the germline V gene are SGHTA and FQGNSA. Trimming cost V 6 bases and J 4 bases, with 16 bases left between them. The CDR3 covers 15 residues. The CDR3 region has the DNA TGTGCCAGCAGTGGTGGTGGGGACCCTTACAATGAGCAGTTCTTC. Its protein is CASSGGGDPYNEQFF.

This clonotype was detected many times. The chain carries TRBV5-1 and TRBJ1-3; 11 bases map to TRBD1. V gave up 3 bases and J gave up 2 bases; unmatched junction bases: 4. Looked up from germline, CDR1 is SGHRS and CDR2 is YFSETQ. This CDR3 is 16 amino acids long. CDR3 region: CASSWGQGDAGNTIYF. CDR3 sequence (DNA): TGCGCCAGCAGCTGGGGACAGGGGGACGCTGGAAACACCATATATTTT.

This clonotype was observed at least ten times. This chain links TRBV12-3 or TRBV12-4 with TRBJ1-1; the match to TRBD1 covers 7 bases. The CDR3 contains 13 residues. Trimming took 4 bases from V and 5 from J; bases not matched to a gene: 4. The CDR3 loop reads CASSYDRVTEAFF. CDR3 bases: TGTGCCAGCAGTTACGACAGGGTAACTGAAGCTTTCTTT.